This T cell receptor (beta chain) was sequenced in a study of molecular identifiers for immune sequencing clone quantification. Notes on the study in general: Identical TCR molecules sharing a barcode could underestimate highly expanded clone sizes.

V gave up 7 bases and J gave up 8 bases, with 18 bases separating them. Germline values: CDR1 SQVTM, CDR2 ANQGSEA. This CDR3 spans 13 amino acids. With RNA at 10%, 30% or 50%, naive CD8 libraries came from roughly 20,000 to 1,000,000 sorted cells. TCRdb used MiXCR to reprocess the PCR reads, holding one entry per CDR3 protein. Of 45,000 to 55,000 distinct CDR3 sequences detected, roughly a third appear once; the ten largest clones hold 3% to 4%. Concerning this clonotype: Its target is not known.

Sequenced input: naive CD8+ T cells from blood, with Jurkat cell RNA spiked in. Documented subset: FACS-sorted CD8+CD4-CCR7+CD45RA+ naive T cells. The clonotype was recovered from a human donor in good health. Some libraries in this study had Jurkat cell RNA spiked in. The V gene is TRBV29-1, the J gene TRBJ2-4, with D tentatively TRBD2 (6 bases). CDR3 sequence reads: CSARGGVSYIQYF. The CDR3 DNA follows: TGCAGCGCCCGCGGAGGGGTGTCGTACATTCAGTACTTC.